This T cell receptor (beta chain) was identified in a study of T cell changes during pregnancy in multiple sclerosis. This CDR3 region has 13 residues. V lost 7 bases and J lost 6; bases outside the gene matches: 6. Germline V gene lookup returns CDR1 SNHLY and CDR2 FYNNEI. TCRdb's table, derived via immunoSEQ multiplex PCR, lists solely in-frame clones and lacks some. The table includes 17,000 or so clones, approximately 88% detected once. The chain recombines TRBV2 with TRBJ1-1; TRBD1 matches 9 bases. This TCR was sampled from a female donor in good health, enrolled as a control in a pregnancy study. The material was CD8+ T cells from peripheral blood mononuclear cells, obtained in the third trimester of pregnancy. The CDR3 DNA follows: TGTGCCAGCACCGAAGGACAGGGGCCTGAAGCTTTCTTT. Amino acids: CASTEGQGPEAFF.